One sample yielded the 21 T cell receptor beta chains listed below, sequenced in a study of blood T cells in healthy people across ages. A sample-barcoded 5' primer and a J-beta primer mix were used in a second PCR of roughly 7 to 11 cycles. From the 5' RACE reads, TCRdb called clonotypes with MiXCR, one entry per CDR3 protein. The top ten clones hold around 8% of a sample with roughly 1,500,000 distinct CDR3 sequences, around 42% of them seen once. Sequencing was carried out using blood. These receptors were collected from a young woman in good health.

The chain combines TRBV6-6 with TRBJ1-5, with 8 bases lining up with TRBD1. This CDR3 region has 17 residues. Germline-derived CDR1 and CDR2 are MNHNY and SVGAGI (reference sequence). The junction had 13 bases not matched to a gene; V was cut back by 7 bases and J by 2 bases. CDR3 region: CASKSQGAEGGNQPQHF. The CDR3 DNA reads as TGTGCCAGCAAGAGCCAGGGGGCTGAAGGGGGCAATCAGCCCCAGCATTTT.

For this clonotype: A read error may produce the germline difference seen at one junction end. The rearrangement uses TRBV6-6 and TRBJ1-5; D call uncertain. Germline V gives CDR1 MNHNY, CDR2 SVGAGI (reference sequence). This CDR3 is built from 13 residues. The CDR3 coding sequence is TGTGCCAGCAGTGACTCGGGAGATCAGCCCCAGCATTTT. Translated: CASSDSGDQPQHF.

The chain is built from TRBV5-1 and TRBJ2-1; the match to TRBD2 covers 8 bases. The DNA end lines up better with TRBJ2-7; the J call may be wrong. This CDR3 is built from 15 residues. Germline values: CDR1 SGHRS, CDR2 YFSETQ. CDR3 in DNA: TGCGCCAGCAGCTTTAGCGGGGTCGCCTACAATGAGCAGTACTTC. It codes for CASSFSGVAYNEQYF.

This chain uses TRBV20-1 with TRBJ2-1; 11 bases are shared with TRBD2. V lost 2 bases and J lost 1; bases outside the gene matches: 10. CDR3 size: 18 residues. Germline V gives CDR1 DFQATT, CDR2 SNEGSKA (reference sequence). The CDR3 coding sequence is TGCAGTGCTAGAAGTGGTCTAGCGGGAGGCCAATCCTACAATGAGCAGTTCTTC. It codes for CSARSGLAGGQSYNEQFF.

This chain connects TRBV13 to TRBJ2-7, with D tentatively TRBD1 or TRBD2 (5 bases each). CDR1 and CDR2 (germline): PRHDT, FYEKMQ (reference sequence). CDR3 length equals 16 residues. Trimming took off 5 bases at V and 2 bases at J, with 19 bases between the two ends. The CDR3 region has the DNA TGTGCCAGCAGCGGGGTGTCCGGGACGGGGACCTACGAGCAGTACTTC. This gives the protein CASSGVSGTGTYEQYF. Together with reference TRBV13 and TRBJ2-7, the CDR3 gives the full variable domain: AAGVIQSPRHLIKEKRETATLKCYPIPRHDTVYWYQQGPGQDPQFLISFYEKMQSDKGSIPDRFSAQQFSDYHSELNMSSLELGDSALYFCASSGVSGTGTYEQYFGPGTRLTVT.

This clonotype was observed many times. The chain carries TRBV5-1 and TRBJ2-7; weak D call: TRBD1 (6 bases). Germline V gene sequence: CDR1 SGHRS, CDR2 YFSETQ. Trimming removed 0 bases at V and 3 bases at J, with 13 bases between. The CDR3 spans 15 residues. This chain's CDR3 is CASSLVGGVVYEQYF. The CDR3 DNA reads TGCGCCAGCAGCTTGGTAGGGGGAGTAGTCTACGAGCAGTACTTC.

This clonotype has just a few counts. The V call is TRBV4-2, the J call TRBJ1-2; D remains ambiguous. There are 13 residues in the CDR3. Trimming stripped 2 bases from V and 8 bases from J, with 12 bases between. Germline loops: CDR1 LGHNA, CDR2 YNFKEQ. The CDR3 sequence is CASSQRGVGGYTF. The CDR3 region has the DNA TGTGCCAGCAGCCAACGGGGAGTCGGGGGCTACACCTTC.

This clonotype was seen more than once but under ten times. This sequence joins TRBV6-6 and TRBJ2-4; the D gene is possibly TRBD2 (6 bases). The DNA end favors TRBJ2-7, so the J call may be wrong. Germline V gene data show CDR1 as MNHNY and CDR2 as SVGAGI (reference sequence). The CDR3 has 15 amino acids. The CDR3 region is CASSYARSSGYEQYF. Written as DNA, the CDR3 is TGTGCCAGCAGTTACGCCCGCTCAAGCGGGTACGAGCAGTACTTC.

The J gene is TRBJ1-1, the V gene TRBV27, with D maybe TRBD1 (5 bases). This CDR3 is 14 amino acids long. Trimming took off 7 bases at V and 6 bases at J, with 18 bases between the two ends. Per germline, CDR1 MNHEY and CDR2 SMNVEV (reference sequence). The CDR3 region has the DNA TGTGCCAGCATTAAATTGTGGGACCGCCCTGAAGCTTTCTTT. This codes for CASIKLWDRPEAFF.

This clonotype was seen only once. The gene calls are TRBV12-3 or TRBV12-4 and TRBJ1-6; no clear D. The V and J ends lost 5 bases and 10 bases respectively, with 21 bases between them. The CDR3 spans 16 residues. The CDR3 sequence is CASSPQSEGVRSPLHF. The CDR3 DNA is TGTGCCAGCAGTCCTCAATCCGAGGGTGTAAGGTCACCCCTCCACTTT.

This clonotype was counted a few times. The chain carries TRBV7-3 and TRBJ2-1; D is undetermined. V lost 2 bases, J lost 1 base, and 9 bases lay in between. The CDR3 loop spans 15 amino acids. Looked up from germline, CDR1 is SGHTA and CDR2 is FQGTGA. The CDR3 DNA reads as TGTGCCAGCAGCTTACTCGGTGTTTCCTACAATGAGCAGTTCTTC. It codes for CASSLLGVSYNEQFF. Combining the CDR3 with reference TRBV7-3 and TRBJ2-1 gives the whole variable domain GAGVSQTPSNKVTEKGKYVELRCDPISGHTALYWYRQSLGQGPEFLIYFQGTGAADDSGLPNDRFFAVRPEGSVSTLKIQRTERGDSAVYLCASSLLGVSYNEQFFGPGTRLTVL.

This clonotype showed up just a few times. V usage is TRBV6-6 and J usage is TRBJ1-1; 10 positions match TRBD1. The CDR3 consists of 13 residues. Losses at the gene ends were 6 bases for V and 7 bases for J; bases not matched to a gene: 5. Germline lookup yields CDR1 MNHNY and CDR2 SVGAGI (reference sequence). CDR3 sequence: CASRGQGRSEAFF. The CDR3 coding sequence is TGTGCCAGCAGGGGACAGGGGAGAAGTGAAGCTTTCTTT.

J is TRBJ1-1 and V is TRBV6-1; D not certain. V gave up 0 bases and J gave up 4 bases, with 6 bases separating them. The CDR3 has 13 residues. The germline gives CDR1 MNHNS, CDR2 SASEGT. CDR3 coding DNA: TGTGCCAGCAGTGAAGCATCCGCCACTGAAGCTTTCTTT. Its translation is CASSEASATEAFF.

This chain links TRBV29-1 with TRBJ2-5; the D is unclear. Germline V lookup: CDR1 SQVTM, CDR2 ANQGSEA. This CDR3 has 13 amino acids. Trimming stripped 4 bases from V and 3 bases from J, with 12 bases between. The CDR3 nucleotides are TGCAGCGTTGTGTCCAGAACTAAAGAGACCCAGTACTTC. Encoded protein: CSVVSRTKETQYF.

V usage is TRBV6-5 and J usage is TRBJ2-7, with D maybe TRBD1 (6 bases). The CDR3 extends over 16 amino acids. Germline V gene lookup returns CDR1 MNHEY and CDR2 SVGAGI. V was trimmed by 2 bases and J by 0 bases, leaving 14 bases between them. The CDR3 DNA is TGTGCCAGCAGTTACCGCCCAAAACAGGGCTCCTACGAGCAGTACTTC. Its protein is CASSYRPKQGSYEQYF.

V is TRBV20-1 and J is TRBJ2-1, with a tentative D call TRBD2 (7 bases). V lost 6 bases to trimming and J lost 0 bases, with 15 bases between them. The CDR3 totals 15 residues. Per the germline V gene, CDR1 is DFQATT and CDR2 is SNEGSKA (reference sequence). The CDR3 DNA follows: TGCAGTGCCCCCGGGGGGCTTAGCTCCTACAATGAGCAGTTCTTC. Residues: CSAPGGLSSYNEQFF.

This clonotype was counted a few times. This chain joins TRBV12-3 or TRBV12-4 and TRBJ1-1; D is ambiguous. This CDR3 has 16 residues. The V and J ends lost 6 bases and 4 bases respectively, with 21 bases between them. The CDR3 sequence: CASSLLLTTLITEAFF. CDR3 sequence (DNA): TGTGCCAGCAGCCTTCTCCTGACAACCCTGATCACTGAAGCTTTCTTT.

This clonotype appeared many times. The chain employs TRBV14 and TRBJ1-6; D not certain. Looked up from germline, CDR1 is SGHDN and CDR2 is FVKESK. This CDR3 is built from 13 residues. V was clipped by 1 base and J by 8 bases, with 6 bases between them. The CDR3 loop reads CASSQGLDSPLHF. CDR3 sequence (DNA): TGTGCCAGCAGCCAAGGCTTAGATTCACCCCTCCACTTT. The full variable domain, completed using reference TRBV14 and TRBJ1-6, is EAGVTQFPSHSVIEKGQTVTLRCDPISGHDNLYWYRRVMGKEIKFLLHFVKESKQDESGMPNNRFLAERTGGTYSTLKVQPAELEDSGVYFCASSQGLDSPLHFGNGTRLTVT.

In DNA form, the CDR3 reads TGTGCCAGCACCCAGAATTCACCCCTCCACTTT. This sequence encodes CASTQNSPLHF. The V gene is TRBV28, the J gene TRBJ1-6; D unresolved. Germline V CDR1 and CDR2: MDHEN, SYDVKM. The CDR3 has 11 residues. Trimming cost V 7 bases and J 7 bases, with 5 bases left between them.

About this clonotype itself: One end of the junction does not line up with germline, which may come from a read error. This chain uses TRBV7-8 with TRBJ2-7; possible D gene TRBD2, 5 bases. The CDR3 loop spans 16 amino acids. Germline lookup yields CDR1 SGHVS and CDR2 FQNEAQ. The CDR3 DNA reads as TGTGCCAGCAGCCTAGCCCGGATCATCACGGCACACGAGCAGTACTTC. Translation gives CASSLARIITAHEQYF.

The rearrangement joins TRBV25-1 to TRBJ2-7; D may be TRBD1 (6 bases). CDR3 length: 13 residues. Trimming pared 4 bases from V and 6 bases from J, leaving 13 bases between. CDR1 and CDR2 (germline): MGHDK, SYGVNS. Here the CDR3 DNA reads TGTGCCAGCAGTGGCACCGGGACACCCGAGCAGTACTTC. Amino acids: CASSGTGTPEQYF.